This T cell receptor beta chain was identified during a study of blood T cell repertoires in COVID-19. Overall study: T cells, B-cell-depleted T cells, or PBMCs provided the cDNA or gDNA that served as material.

Some clones are missing from TCRdb's copy, which holds only in-frame ones; the method was immunoSEQ multiplex PCR. The data contain a few hundred thousand clones, about 88% of them singletons. The junction had 10 bases not matched to a gene; V was cut back by 6 bases and J by 5 bases. The CDR3 sequence is 15 residues long. Germline-derived CDR1 and CDR2 are MNHEY and SMNVEV (reference sequence). The sample consisted of peripheral blood. The rearrangement uses TRBV27 and TRBJ1-1; 9 bases are shared with TRBD1. The TCR comes from a man aged 45-60 years who had recovered from COVID-19. The CDR3 region has the DNA TGTGCCAGCAGAAACTTGGGACAGGGTCGAACTGAAGCTTTCTTT. It translates to CASRNLGQGRTEAFF.